What follows are 30 T cell receptor beta chains derived from one specimen sequenced in a study of blood T cell repertoires in COVID-19. Using immunoSEQ multiplex PCR, the repertoire was profiled, and TCRdb retains in-frame clones only, with some absent. The sample consists of more than 200,000 clones, roughly 80% of them appearing once. Input material: peripheral blood. These receptors came from a woman in her 70s with active or convalescent COVID-19.

This clone was detected only a few times. The V gene is TRBV28, the J gene TRBJ2-5; 14 bases line up with TRBD2. Trimming took 7 bases from V and 5 from J; bases not matched to a gene: 9. Germline CDR1 and CDR2: MDHEN and SYDVKM. CDR3 length: 16 amino acids. The CDR3 region has the DNA TGTGCCAGCACCAAGGGACTAGCGGGAGTGGGGGAGACCCAGTACTTC. It is translated as CASTKGLAGVGETQYF.

This clone was observed a single time. The genes are TRBV9 and TRBJ1-1; D unclear. The CDR3 contains 15 residues. Germline CDR1 is SGDLS and CDR2 is YYNGEE. The V and J ends lost 4 bases and 4 bases respectively, with 17 bases between them. The CDR3 nucleotides read TGTGCCAGCAGCCCTCTTCCCCAGGTGGGCACTGAAGCTTTCTTT. It codes for CASSPLPQVGTEAFF.

The chain combines TRBV25-1 with TRBJ1-4; no reliable D call. In germline, CDR1 is MGHDK, CDR2 SYGVNS. The ends were cut back, 2 bases at V and 7 bases at J, with 5 bases in the middle. The CDR3 sequence is 12 residues long. For the CDR3, the DNA is TGTGCCAGCAGTGAAGAGAGTGAAAAACTGTTTTTT. Residues: CASSEESEKLFF.

J is TRBJ2-2 and V is TRBV6-5; 7 bases fit TRBD1. Trimming at V came to 6 bases and at J to 4 bases, leaving 5 bases not matched to a gene. This CDR3 has 14 amino acids. The germline gives CDR1 MNHEY, CDR2 SVGAGI. CDR3 amino acids: CASSPGQFTGELFF. CDR3 nucleotide sequence: TGTGCCAGCAGCCCGGGACAGTTCACCGGGGAGCTGTTTTTT.

V is TRBV18 and J is TRBJ2-5; 10 bases agree with TRBD2. Germline CDR1 is KGHSH and CDR2 is LQKENI. The CDR3 covers 14 residues. V was clipped by 4 bases and J by 3 bases; unmatched bases: 2. CDR3 nucleotides: TGTGCCAGCTCACTCACTAGCGGGGAAGAGACCCAGTACTTC. It encodes CASSLTSGEETQYF.

The chain uses TRBV5-1 and TRBJ2-5, with a tentative D call TRBD1 (5 bases). Trimming left V 1 base short and J 1 base short, with 8 bases between. This CDR3 has 14 residues. CDR1 is SGHRS and CDR2 is YFSETQ in the germline V gene. CDR3 protein: CASSLLQVQETQYF. CDR3 coding DNA: TGCGCCAGCAGCTTGTTACAGGTCCAAGAGACCCAGTACTTC.

The chain recombines TRBV19 with TRBJ1-5; D is possibly TRBD1 (5 bases). The CDR3 is 16 amino acids. Trimming removed 5 bases from V and 4 bases from J, with 18 bases in between. Germline CDR1 is LNHDA and CDR2 is SQIVND (reference sequence). The chain's CDR3 is CASSSIQEYPNQPQHF. The CDR3 DNA reads TGTGCCAGTAGTTCAATACAGGAATACCCTAATCAGCCCCAGCATTTT.

The chain couples TRBV2 to TRBJ2-7; TRBD1 matches at 8 bases. Trimming removed 7 bases from V and 3 bases from J; junction bases left unmatched: 8. This CDR3 spans 14 amino acids. Germline-derived CDR1 and CDR2 are SNHLY and FYNNEI. The CDR3 nucleotides read TGTGCCAGCAATCCCGGGACAGGAGTCTACGAGCAGTACTTC. Amino acid sequence: CASNPGTGVYEQYF.

The gene calls are TRBV6-5 and TRBJ2-7; TRBD2 is a possible D gene (5 bases). The CDR3 runs 14 residues. CDR1 and CDR2 (germline): MNHEY, SVGAGI. V was shortened by 7 bases and J by 2 bases, with 15 bases between the two germline ends. The CDR3 sequence is CASTSPGKTYEQYF. Written as DNA, the CDR3 is TGTGCCAGCACTAGCCCGGGAAAGACCTACGAGCAGTACTTC.

V is TRBV30 and J is TRBJ1-1; TRBD1 matches at 8 bases. Trimming at V came to 4 bases and at J to 5 bases, leaving 9 bases not matched to a gene. The CDR3 spans 14 residues. Germline V gene sequence: CDR1 GTSNPN, CDR2 SVGIG (reference sequence). The CDR3 region is CAWTPTGEGTEAFF. DNA of the CDR3: TGTGCCTGGACTCCGACAGGGGAAGGGACTGAAGCTTTCTTT. Based on the CDR3 plus reference TRBV30 and TRBJ1-1, the full variable domain is SQTIHQWPATLVQPVGSPLSLECTVEGTSNPNLYWYRQAAGRGLQLLFYSVGIGQISSEVPQNLSASRPQDRQFILSSKKLLLSDSGFYLCAWTPTGEGTEAFFGQGTRLTVV.

This clone was seen only a few times. The V call is TRBV6-1, the J call TRBJ2-4; D gene unclear. This CDR3 is built from 15 residues. Germline CDR1 reads MNHNS; CDR2 reads SASEGT. Trimming removed 1 base at V and 0 bases at J, with 7 bases between. CDR3 DNA: TGTGCCAGCAGTGAAGGTCAGTTAGCCAAAAACATTCAGTACTTC. This gives the protein CASSEGQLAKNIQYF.

The chain couples TRBV11-1 to TRBJ2-2; 13 nucleotides line up with TRBD2. Unmatched junction bases numbered 0, after V lost 8 bases and J lost 3 bases. The CDR3 is made up of 14 amino acids. The germline gives CDR1 SGHAT, CDR2 FQDESV (reference sequence). The CDR3 coding sequence is TGTGCCAGCGGGACTAGCGGGGACACCGGGGAGCTGTTTTTT. Encoded protein: CASGTSGDTGELFF.

The V call is TRBV2, the J call TRBJ2-1; 10 bases map to TRBD2. Germline CDR1 reads SNHLY; CDR2 reads FYNNEI. CDR3 length equals 14 residues. V trimming: 6 bases; J trimming: 8 bases; junction bases outside the gene matches: 7. The CDR3 protein is CASSQRGGRDEQFF. The DNA for the CDR3 is TGTGCCAGCAGCCAGCGGGGGGGGAGGGATGAGCAGTTCTTC.

The chain carries TRBV3-1 (or the pseudogene TRBV3-2) and TRBJ2-2; no reliable D call. With 3 bases removed from V and 3 bases from J, the gap between germline ends came to 23 bases. The CDR3 is 19 amino acids. Germline values: CDR1 LGHDT, CDR2 YNNKEL (reference sequence). The CDR3 loop reads CASSQGPGLGRIYTGELFF. CDR3 sequence (DNA): TGTGCCAGCAGCCAGGGTCCCGGTTTGGGCAGGATATACACCGGGGAGCTGTTTTTT.

This chain connects TRBV5-1 to TRBJ2-1, with TRBD1 matching over 9 bases. Trimming removed 0 bases from V and 8 bases from J; junction bases left unmatched: 3. Germline assignment: CDR1 SGHRS and CDR2 YFSETQ. The CDR3 consists of 14 residues. The CDR3 loop is CASSLVGQGYEQFF. CDR3 nucleotides: TGCGCCAGCAGCTTGGTAGGACAGGGGTATGAGCAGTTCTTC.

The chain links TRBV4-1 to TRBJ2-2; perhaps TRBD1 as D (5 bases). V dropped 7 bases and J dropped 4 bases, with 10 bases sitting between them. The CDR3 spans 13 residues. The germline gives CDR1 MGHRA, CDR2 YSYEKL. The CDR3 protein is CASTDSLTGELFF. The CDR3, as DNA: TGCGCCAGCACTGACAGTCTCACCGGGGAGCTGTTTTTT.

The gene calls are TRBV6-5 and TRBJ1-1, with D unclear. This CDR3 comprises 11 residues. The V gene lost 8 bases and the J gene lost 0 bases, with 4 bases spanning the gap. Germline V lookup: CDR1 MNHEY, CDR2 SVGAGI. The CDR3 DNA follows: TGTGCCAGCCTAATGAACACTGAAGCTTTCTTT. This codes for CASLMNTEAFF.

The rearrangement joins TRBV27 to TRBJ2-2, with D maybe TRBD2 (5 bases). The CDR3 length is 15 residues. Trimming took 3 bases from V and 4 from J, leaving 12 bases between them. Germline V CDR1 and CDR2: MNHEY, SMNVEV (reference sequence). The CDR3 sequence is CASSLVGEVTGELFF. The CDR3 DNA is TGTGCCAGCAGTTTGGTGGGAGAGGTCACCGGGGAGCTGTTTTTT.

This sequence joins TRBV28 and TRBJ2-5; tentatively, D is TRBD2 (6 bases). The CDR3 is made up of 14 amino acids. CDR1 and CDR2 from the germline V gene are MDHEN and SYDVKM. Trimming took 6 bases from V and 0 from J, leaving 11 bases between them. CDR3 protein: CASSGEVYQETQYF. The CDR3 DNA follows: TGTGCCAGCAGCGGGGAGGTGTACCAAGAGACCCAGTACTTC.

The rearrangement joins TRBV5-1 to TRBJ2-1, with D possibly being TRBD2 (6 bases). The CDR3 covers 14 residues. V gave up 4 bases and J gave up 7 bases, with 15 bases separating them. Germline assignment: CDR1 SGHRS and CDR2 YFSETQ. DNA of the CDR3: TGCGCCAGCAGCCCCGACGGGAGAAGTAATGAGCAGTTCTTC. This codes for CASSPDGRSNEQFF.

This chain joins TRBV20-1 and TRBJ1-5; 7 bases are a match to TRBD1. The CDR3 totals 13 residues. With V trimmed by 3 bases and J by 8 bases, 7 bases remained unmatched. The germline gives CDR1 DFQATT, CDR2 SNEGSKA (reference sequence). In nucleotides, the CDR3 is TGCAGTGCTAGTTGGACAGGTAGTGAGCCCCAGCATTTT. This encodes CSASWTGSEPQHF.

The chain has TRBV6-6 and TRBJ2-1; 8 bases match TRBD2. The germline gives CDR1 MNHNY, CDR2 SVGAGI (reference sequence). The CDR3 has 14 amino acids. V was pared by 7 bases and J by 4 bases, with 6 bases of the junction left unmatched. The CDR3 sequence is CASTRSGGYNEQFF. DNA of the CDR3: TGTGCCAGCACCCGAAGCGGGGGTTACAATGAGCAGTTCTTC.

This clone was seen ten or more times. The chain uses TRBV19 and TRBJ1-5; D is ambiguous. Trimming removed 1 base from V and 0 bases from J, with 13 bases in between. CDR3 size: 17 residues. Per the germline V gene, CDR1 is LNHDA and CDR2 is SQIVND (reference sequence). This chain's CDR3 is CASSIGRAVLSNQPQHF. The CDR3 bases are TGTGCCAGTAGTATAGGGCGGGCAGTCCTTAGCAATCAGCCCCAGCATTTT.

The chain combines TRBV6-5 with TRBJ1-6; weak D call: TRBD1 (5 bases). V was pared by 7 bases and J by 9 bases, with 10 bases between. Germline V gene lookup returns CDR1 MNHEY and CDR2 SVGAGI. This CDR3 comprises 12 residues. The CDR3 protein is CASTGGGSPLHF. The CDR3 nucleotides are TGTGCCAGCACCGGCGGGGGTTCACCCCTCCACTTT.

The chain couples TRBV7-3 to TRBJ1-1; D gene unclear. From germline, CDR1 is SGHTA and CDR2 FQGTGA. V shed 5 bases and J shed 1 base, with 11 bases lying between them. The CDR3 extends over 14 amino acids. The CDR3 protein is CASSPGFGNTEAFF. CDR3 nucleotides: TGTGCCAGCAGCCCCGGTTTTGGGAACACTGAAGCTTTCTTT.

The chain combines TRBV3-1 (or the pseudogene TRBV3-2) with TRBJ2-7, with D possibly being TRBD1 (5 bases). This CDR3 comprises 15 residues. V lost 0 bases and J 3 bases, leaving 12 bases between the germline ends. The germline V gene has CDR1 LGHDT and CDR2 YNNKEL (reference sequence). CDR3 sequence: CASSQDIARGYEQYF. The CDR3 DNA sequence: TGTGCCAGCAGCCAAGATATCGCTAGGGGCTACGAGCAGTACTTC.

In its sample, this clone was seen once. The chain has TRBV9 and TRBJ2-7; D gene uncertain. Germline CDR1 SGDLS, CDR2 YYNGEE. CDR3 length: 14 amino acids. Trimming removed 4 bases from V and 4 bases from J, with 15 bases in between. This CDR3 is CASSPRRGPYEQYF. The CDR3 nucleotides are TGTGCCAGCAGCCCCCGGAGAGGTCCTTACGAGCAGTACTTC.

This clone was seen once. The genes are TRBV10-3 and TRBJ2-1; TRBD2 agrees at 11 bases. This CDR3 is built from 17 residues. Germline CDR1 ENHRY, CDR2 SYGVKD. The trim removed 6 bases at V and 1 base at J, leaving 8 bases unmatched. Here the CDR3 DNA reads TGTGCCATCAGAAGGAATCTAGCGGGGGGATCCTACAATGAGCAGTTCTTC. Protein: CAIRRNLAGGSYNEQFF.

The chain uses TRBV7-9 and TRBJ1-1; D not resolved. Germline values: CDR1 SEHNR, CDR2 FQNEAQ (reference sequence). The CDR3 contains 13 residues. V was shortened by 8 bases and J by 1 base, with 11 bases between the two germline ends. The CDR3 here is CASQPQANTEAFF. The DNA for the CDR3 is TGTGCCAGCCAACCCCAGGCGAACACTGAAGCTTTCTTT. The full variable domain, completed using reference TRBV7-9 and TRBJ1-1, is DTGVSQNPRHKITKRGQNVTFRCDPISEHNRLYWYRQTLGQGPEFLTYFQNEAQLEKSRLLSDRFSAERPKGSFSTLEIQRTEQGDSAMYLCASQPQANTEAFFGQGTRLTVV.

The rearrangement links TRBV28 to TRBJ2-1, with 8 bases fitting TRBD2. V was pared by 8 bases and J by 5 bases, with 8 bases of the junction left unmatched. This CDR3 region has 14 residues. The germline V gene encodes CDR1 MDHEN and CDR2 SYDVKM. CDR3 sequence (DNA): TGTGCCAGCGAAACGGGAGGGTACCACAATGAGCAGTTCTTC. Translation: CASETGGYHNEQFF. Drawing the rest from reference TRBV28 and TRBJ2-1, the complete variable domain is DVKVTQSSRYLVKRTGEKVFLECVQDMDHENMFWYRQDPGLGLRLIYFSYDVKMKEKGDIPEGYSVSREKKERFSLILESASTNQTSMYLCASETGGYHNEQFFGPGTRLTVL.